The 9 T cell receptor beta chains reported below all come from one sample, sequenced in a study of T cell responses to AZD1222 COVID-19 vaccine. Profiling relied on immunoSEQ multiplex PCR, and the TCRdb table lists in-frame clones only, not all of them. The data contain 150,000 to 200,000 clones, 90% to 95% of them singletons. Sequencing used peripheral blood, obtained on day 0 of AZD1222 vaccination. These receptors were taken from an adult in good health.

This clone has only a few counts. The rearrangement uses TRBV7-3 and TRBJ1-6; TRBD1 matches at 7 bases. Germline V gene data show CDR1 as SGHTA and CDR2 as FQGTGA. Trimming took 4 bases from V and 5 from J; bases not matched to a gene: 5. This CDR3 contains 15 residues. CDR3 sequence: CASSSDRAHNSPLHF. In DNA, the CDR3 is TGTGCCAGCAGCTCCGACAGGGCCCATAATTCACCCCTCCACTTT.

This clone was counted once. The rearrangement uses TRBV12-3 or TRBV12-4 and TRBJ1-5, with D unresolved. CDR3 size: 13 residues. The V end lost 5 bases, the J end lost 5 bases, and 10 bases lay between the germline ends. CDR3: CASSKETDQPQHF. CDR3 nucleotide sequence: TGTGCCAGCAGTAAAGAGACCGATCAGCCCCAGCATTTT.

Of note for this clone: The sample contains more than one DNA sequence encoding this CDR3. V and J are TRBV18 and TRBJ1-1; D is perhaps TRBD1 (6 bases). Germline V lookup: CDR1 KGHSH, CDR2 LQKENI. The CDR3 sequence is 13 residues long. The germline V and J ends were trimmed by 3 bases and 5 bases, with 10 bases remaining between them. Here the CDR3 reads CASSPGQGTEAFF. CDR3 nucleotides: TGTGCCAGCTCACCGGGACAAGGAACTGAAGCTTTCTTT.

This clone was counted a single time. The chain links TRBV4-1 to TRBJ2-2; 9 bases fit TRBD2. V gave up 1 base and J gave up 1 base; unmatched junction bases: 4. Germline CDR1 is MGHRA and CDR2 is YSYEKL. The CDR3 has 17 amino acids. Here the CDR3 DNA reads TGCGCCAGCAGCCAAGGTCCGCGGGGGGGGAACACCGGGGAGCTGTTTTTT. Its translation is CASSQGPRGGNTGELFF.

The CDR3 protein is CASSQGPDRNTEAFF. The CDR3 nucleotides are TGTGCCAGCAGCCAAGGACCGGACAGGAACACTGAAGCTTTCTTT. This chain uses TRBV3-1 (or the pseudogene TRBV3-2) with TRBJ1-1; perhaps TRBD1 as D (6 bases). This CDR3 has 15 residues. In germline, CDR1 is LGHDT, CDR2 YNNKEL (reference sequence). V lost 1 base to trimming and J lost 1 base, with 10 bases between them.

V is TRBV28 and J is TRBJ2-1; no clear D. The V gene lost 7 bases and the J gene lost 4 bases, with 5 bases spanning the gap. The germline CDR1 and CDR2 sequences are MDHEN and SYDVKM. The CDR3 spans 11 residues. CDR3 loop: CASIQYNEQFF. CDR3 DNA sequence: TGTGCCAGCATTCAGTACAATGAGCAGTTCTTC.

The chain couples TRBV3-1 (or the pseudogene TRBV3-2) to TRBJ1-5; the match to TRBD1 covers 8 bases. The length of the CDR3 is 18 residues. Germline V gene sequence: CDR1 LGHDT, CDR2 YNNKEL (reference sequence). V trimming: 0 bases; J trimming: 5 bases; junction bases outside the gene matches: 12. In DNA form, the CDR3 reads TGTGCCAGCAGCCAAGATTCCGCTAGACAGGGGTACTATCAGCCCCAGCATTTT. Its protein product is CASSQDSARQGYYQPQHF.

The genes are TRBV7-2 and TRBJ2-5; perhaps TRBD1 as D (6 bases). The V gene's germline CDR1 is SGHTA and CDR2 FQGNSA. The CDR3 has 13 residues. The germline V and J ends were trimmed by 3 bases and 5 bases, with 10 bases remaining between them. CDR3: CASSFGGRETQYF. For the CDR3, the DNA is TGTGCCAGCAGCTTTGGGGGCCGGGAGACCCAGTACTTC.

This chain joins TRBV27 and TRBJ2-7; D perhaps matches TRBD1 (5 bases). Trimming removed 5 bases at V and 4 bases at J, with 18 bases between. Germline-derived CDR1 and CDR2 are MNHEY and SMNVEV (reference sequence). There are 15 residues in the CDR3. This CDR3 reads CASSQDTQGSYEQYF. As DNA, the CDR3 is TGTGCCAGCAGTCAAGACACCCAGGGATCGTACGAGCAGTACTTC.